The 14 T cell receptor beta chains in this list originate from one sample, sequenced in a study of blood T cell repertoires in COVID-19. TCRdb's copy holds only in-frame clones and misses some; the assay was immunoSEQ multiplex PCR. The sample has 250,000 to 300,000 clones, roughly 79% seen once. Sequencing input: peripheral blood. The receptor set was obtained from a woman in her sixties with active or convalescent COVID-19.

The chain has TRBV3-1 (or the pseudogene TRBV3-2) and TRBJ2-5; D might be TRBD1 (6 bases). The CDR3 contains 16 residues. The V end lost 2 bases, the J end lost 2 bases, and 15 bases lay between the germline ends. Germline CDR1 LGHDT, CDR2 YNNKEL (reference sequence). DNA for the CDR3: TGTGCCAGCAGCCAAACCCCCGGGACAAAACAAGAGACCCAGTACTTC. This codes for CASSQTPGTKQETQYF.

The chain is built from TRBV6-5 and TRBJ1-1, with TRBD1 matching 9 bases. CDR1 MNHEY and CDR2 SVGAGI come from the germline V gene. V lost 6 bases and J lost 2; bases outside the gene matches: 4. The CDR3 totals 14 residues. The CDR3 loop reads CASSWDRENTEAFF. The CDR3 region has the DNA TGTGCCAGCAGCTGGGACAGGGAAAACACTGAAGCTTTCTTT.

The chain couples TRBV19 to TRBJ2-4, with 7 bases lining up with TRBD2. Per the germline V gene, CDR1 is LNHDA and CDR2 is SQIVND (reference sequence). The CDR3 covers 16 residues. After removal of 5 bases from V and 2 bases from J, the junction contained 9 bases not matched to a gene. The chain's CDR3 is CASSRRAGDSKNIQYF. In DNA form, the CDR3 reads TGTGCCAGTAGTCGAAGGGCGGGGGATTCCAAAAACATTCAGTACTTC.

The J gene is TRBJ1-6, the V gene TRBV6-2 or TRBV6-3; 10 positions match TRBD1. CDR1 is MNHEY and CDR2 is SVGEGT in the germline V gene. The CDR3 extends over 18 amino acids. V lost 6 bases, J lost 8 bases, and 16 bases stayed unmatched. The CDR3 here is CASSSFGPGQGIYSPLHF. The CDR3 DNA is TGTGCCAGCAGCAGTTTTGGGCCGGGACAGGGGATTTATTCACCCCTCCACTTT.

The J gene is TRBJ2-3, the V gene TRBV9; 8 bases agree with TRBD2. Germline CDR1 is SGDLS and CDR2 is YYNGEE. The J segment lost 6 bases and the V segment lost 3 bases, leaving 15 bases of the junction unmatched. This CDR3 has 17 amino acids. The CDR3: CASSGPGAGAPGDTQYF. CDR3 bases: TGTGCCAGCAGCGGGCCCGGAGCGGGGGCCCCCGGCGATACGCAGTATTTT.

This sequence joins TRBV10-3 and TRBJ2-1; TRBD1 aligns across 10 bases. CDR3 length equals 14 residues. Unmatched junction bases numbered 5, after V lost 10 bases and J lost 2 bases. Per the germline V gene, CDR1 is ENHRY and CDR2 is SYGVKD. The CDR3 sequence: CASGQGETYNEQFF. CDR3 sequence (DNA): TGTGCCAGTGGACAGGGGGAGACCTACAATGAGCAGTTCTTC.

This clone was detected once. The J gene is TRBJ1-2, the V gene TRBV7-3, with 7 bases fitting TRBD1. The CDR3 spans 13 residues. Germline-derived CDR1 and CDR2 are SGHTA and FQGTGA. J was trimmed by 8 bases and V by 5 bases; bases with no gene match: 8. CDR3 sequence reads: CASSLQGRDGYTF. The CDR3 nucleotides are TGTGCCAGCAGCCTACAGGGGCGAGACGGCTACACCTTC.

The chain carries TRBV7-2 and TRBJ1-4, with 9 nucleotides matching TRBD1. The CDR3 has 18 amino acids. V lost 3 bases and J lost 7; bases outside the gene matches: 15. Germline-derived CDR1 and CDR2 are SGHTA and FQGNSA. The CDR3 nucleotides are TGTGCCAGCAGCTTGAGGGTCTTTACCGGGACAGGGATTGAAAAACTGTTTTTT. It is translated as CASSLRVFTGTGIEKLFF.

The chain recombines TRBV3-1 (or the pseudogene TRBV3-2) with TRBJ2-6, with a possible D match to TRBD1 (6 bases). The germline V and J ends were trimmed by 3 bases and 0 bases, with 9 bases remaining between them. The CDR3 is 16 residues long. In germline, CDR1 is LGHDT, CDR2 YNNKEL (reference sequence). CDR3 bases: TGTGCCAGCAGCCAGACAGGCCCCTCTGGGGCCAACGTCCTGACTTTC. Translation: CASSQTGPSGANVLTF.

The gene calls are TRBV4-1 and TRBJ2-7; D is unclear. The CDR3 consists of 16 residues. The V gene lost 1 base and the J gene lost 0 bases, with 13 bases spanning the gap. Germline CDR1 and CDR2: MGHRA and YSYEKL. DNA for the CDR3: TGCGCCAGCAGCCAAGGAGGATTCCGCAGCTCCTACGAGCAGTACTTC. Translating it yields CASSQGGFRSSYEQYF.

The chain links TRBV2 to TRBJ2-7; 12 bases fit TRBD2. Per the germline V gene, CDR1 is SNHLY and CDR2 is FYNNEI. The V and J ends lost 3 bases and 2 bases, in that order; junction bases with no gene match: 5. The CDR3 is made up of 16 amino acids. The CDR3 is CASSDLAGGRPYEQYF. The CDR3 coding sequence is TGTGCCAGCAGTGACCTAGCGGGGGGGCGGCCCTACGAGCAGTACTTC.

This chain connects TRBV19 to TRBJ1-2; tentatively, D is TRBD1 (6 bases). The V end lost 4 bases, the J end lost 10 bases, and 13 bases lay between the germline ends. The CDR3 covers 12 residues. CDR1 is LNHDA, CDR2 SQIVND, per germline (reference sequence). CDR3 DNA sequence: TGTGCCAGTAGTACGGGGGGCGGCAACTACACCTTC. Translation: CASSTGGGNYTF.

CDR3 in DNA: TGTGCCAGCAGTTTGTCGGGGGAGGGTGCAAGCAATCAGCCCCAGCATTTT. Residues: CASSLSGEGASNQPQHF. The genes are TRBV27 and TRBJ1-5, with a possible D match to TRBD1 (5 bases). CDR3 length equals 17 residues. Germline-derived CDR1 and CDR2 are MNHEY and SMNVEV (reference sequence). Trimming left V 3 bases short and J 1 base short, with 16 bases between.

This rearrangement joins TRBV19 to TRBJ2-4; perhaps TRBD2 as D (6 bases). The CDR3 is 16 amino acids. Looked up from germline, CDR1 is LNHDA and CDR2 is SQIVND (reference sequence). V lost 1 base to trimming and J lost 10 bases, with 20 bases between them. DNA of the CDR3: TGTGCCAGTAGTATAGGTTTTGGGGGTGCGCGGGATATTCAGTACTTC. This translates into CASSIGFGGARDIQYF.